Shown below are 24 T cell receptor beta chains from a single sample sequenced in a study of radiotherapy plus CTLA-4 blockade in lung cancer. Only in-frame clones appear in the TCRdb table, and some are missing; sequencing was by immunoSEQ multiplex PCR. The sample has tens of thousands of clones; approximately 80% are singletons. The source was peripheral blood, collected from a patient treated with radiotherapy plus ipilimumab. The receptor source for this set is a human donor with non-small cell lung cancer whose response to radiotherapy plus ipilimumab could not be evaluated.

The rearrangement joins TRBV7-9 to TRBJ2-7; a weak D match, TRBD1 (5 bases). The ends were cut back, 1 base at V and 2 bases at J, with 12 bases in the middle. Germline-derived CDR1 and CDR2 are SEHNR and FQNEAQ (reference sequence). This CDR3 region has 15 residues. CDR3 DNA: TGTGCCAGCAGCTTAGAGGGGTCCGCCCCCTACGAGCAGTACTTC. Translation gives CASSLEGSAPYEQYF.

This clone has just one count. This chain links TRBV27 with TRBJ1-1, with 7 bases aligning to TRBD1. This CDR3 is 14 amino acids long. Trimming removed 6 bases from V and 6 bases from J; junction bases left unmatched: 10. CDR1 is MNHEY and CDR2 is SMNVEV in the germline V gene (reference sequence). The CDR3 here is CASRPGGLMAEAFF. The DNA of the CDR3 is TGTGCCAGCAGACCAGGGGGGTTGATGGCTGAAGCTTTCTTT.

This clone was counted only a few times. The CDR3 region has the DNA TGTGCCAGCACAGGGGCCTTTCAAGAGACCCAGTACTTC. Amino acids: CASTGAFQETQYF. J is TRBJ2-5 and V is TRBV2; a weak D match, TRBD1 (6 bases). The germline V gene has CDR1 SNHLY and CDR2 FYNNEI. Trimming removed 7 bases at V and 2 bases at J, with 11 bases between. CDR3 length: 13 residues.

V usage is TRBV6-1 and J usage is TRBJ2-1; no definite D call. The CDR3 runs 12 residues. The germline V gene encodes CDR1 MNHNS and CDR2 SASEGT. Trimming took 8 bases from V and 3 from J, leaving 8 bases between them. CDR3 sequence reads: CASGADYNEQFF. DNA of the CDR3: TGTGCCAGCGGCGCGGACTACAATGAGCAGTTCTTC.

Only a few counts were recorded for this clone. V and J are TRBV11-3 and TRBJ1-3; TRBD1 agrees at 10 bases. Germline V gives CDR1 SGHNT, CDR2 YENEEA. Losses at the gene ends were 0 bases for V and 4 bases for J; bases not matched to a gene: 6. The CDR3 spans 17 residues. CDR3 coding DNA: TGTGCCAGCAGCTTAGATTCCGGGACAGGGGCCGGAAACACCATATATTTT. It yields the protein CASSLDSGTGAGNTIYF. Full variable domain (missing parts from reference TRBV11-3 and TRBJ1-3): EAGVVQSPRYKIIEKKQPVAFWCNPISGHNTLYWYLQNLGQGPELLIRYENEEAVDDSQLPKDRFSAERLKGVDSTLKIQPAELGDSAVYLCASSLDSGTGAGNTIYFGEGSWLTVV.

This chain connects TRBV13 to TRBJ2-3; D uncertain. The CDR3 sequence is 16 residues long. The germline V gene encodes CDR1 PRHDT and CDR2 FYEKMQ (reference sequence). V lost 5 bases and J 2 bases, leaving 17 bases between the germline ends. The CDR3 reads CASSADSYITTDTQYF. CDR3 in DNA: TGTGCCAGCAGCGCCGACTCCTACATCACCACAGATACGCAGTATTTT.

The V call is TRBV18, the J call TRBJ2-3; TRBD1 is a possible D gene (5 bases). The V and J ends lost 3 bases and 6 bases respectively, with 16 bases between them. Looked up from germline, CDR1 is KGHSH and CDR2 is LQKENI. The CDR3 consists of 15 residues. In DNA form, the CDR3 reads TGTGCCAGCTCACCGGGTCAGGGCCTTCGGGATACGCAGTATTTT. It is translated as CASSPGQGLRDTQYF.

This chain uses TRBV28 with TRBJ1-2; the match to TRBD1 covers 9 bases. V lost 6 bases, J lost 13 bases, and 9 bases stayed unmatched. The CDR3 spans 12 residues. Germline V gene lookup returns CDR1 MDHEN and CDR2 SYDVKM. The CDR3 DNA follows: TGTGCCAGCAGGACCGGGACAGGGTTGGTCACCTTC. Protein: CASRTGTGLVTF.

The chain links TRBV13 to TRBJ2-1; D may be TRBD2 (5 bases). The germline CDR1 and CDR2 sequences are PRHDT and FYEKMQ (reference sequence). The V end was cut by 8 bases, the J end by 2 bases, with 7 bases between. The CDR3 is made up of 12 amino acids. The CDR3 protein is CASLGAYNEQFF. The CDR3 nucleotides read TGTGCCAGCCTCGGGGCCTACAATGAGCAGTTCTTC.

There are a few counts of this clone. The chain uses TRBV7-2 and TRBJ2-1, with 10 bases matching TRBD2. The germline gives CDR1 SGHTA, CDR2 FQGNSA. Losses at the gene ends were 3 bases for V and 7 bases for J; bases not matched to a gene: 6. There are 15 residues in the CDR3. CDR3 nucleotides: TGTGCCAGCAGCTTGGCTAGCGGGGGTGGGAATGAGCAGTTCTTC. This gives the protein CASSLASGGGNEQFF.

The chain joins TRBV19 to TRBJ1-4; tentative D call: TRBD1 (6 bases). V was clipped by 4 bases and J by 9 bases, with 12 bases between them. The CDR3 extends over 13 amino acids. In germline, CDR1 is LNHDA, CDR2 SQIVND (reference sequence). CDR3 DNA sequence: TGTGCCAGTAGTAAAAACAGGGCCAAAAAACTGTTTTTT. It translates to CASSKNRAKKLFF.

In its sample, this clone was seen a few times. The J gene is TRBJ2-1, the V gene TRBV5-5; D is undetermined. V shed 1 base and J shed 7 bases, with 9 bases lying between them. The CDR3 sequence is 13 residues long. Germline values: CDR1 SGHKS, CDR2 YYEKEE (reference sequence). DNA for the CDR3: TGTGCCAGCAGCTTGTCCCCAGTGAATGAGCAGTTCTTC. Translating it yields CASSLSPVNEQFF. The variable domain in full, with the rest retrieved from reference TRBV5-5 and TRBJ2-1, is DAGVTQSPTHLIKTRGQQVTLRCSPISGHKSVSWYQQVLGQGPQFIFQYYEKEERGRGNFPDRFSARQFPNYSSELNVNALLLGDSALYLCASSLSPVNEQFFGPGTRLTVL.

This rearrangement joins TRBV9 to TRBJ2-3, with TRBD2 matching 10 bases. From germline, CDR1 is SGDLS and CDR2 YYNGEE. The CDR3 extends over 15 amino acids. J lost 0 bases, V lost 6 bases, and 4 bases had no gene match. The CDR3 nucleotides read TGTGCCAGCAACGGGGGACTAGCGAGCACAGATACGCAGTATTTT. Amino acids: CASNGGLASTDTQYF.

This clone turned up a few times. The CDR3 sequence is CASSQDGDSRNTIYF. CDR3 nucleotides: TGCGCCAGCAGCCAAGACGGGGACAGCCGAAACACCATATATTTT. The chain uses TRBV4-3 and TRBJ1-3; 7 bases agree with TRBD1. The CDR3 is 15 residues long. Germline CDR1 and CDR2: LGHNA and YSLEER. V gave up 0 bases and J gave up 5 bases; unmatched junction bases: 4.

This clone showed up just once. This chain connects TRBV7-9 to TRBJ2-7; D might be TRBD2 (5 bases). Trimming removed 1 base from V and 9 bases from J, with 7 bases in between. Germline CDR1 is SEHNR and CDR2 is FQNEAQ (reference sequence). CDR3 size: 11 residues. DNA of the CDR3: TGTGCCAGCAGCTTAGGTGAGGGGCAGTACTTC. It is translated as CASSLGEGQYF.

The V gene is TRBV7-2, the J gene TRBJ1-1; D possibly corresponds to TRBD1 (5 bases). Germline lookup yields CDR1 SGHTA and CDR2 FQGNSA. This CDR3 is 14 amino acids long. Trimming removed 1 base from V and 4 bases from J, with 10 bases in between. The CDR3 sequence: CASSLEGRGTEAFF. The CDR3 DNA is TGTGCCAGCAGCTTAGAAGGGAGGGGCACTGAAGCTTTCTTT.

The gene calls are TRBV5-1 and TRBJ2-7; 10 bases are a match to TRBD1. Losses at the gene ends were 3 bases for V and 5 bases for J; bases not matched to a gene: 5. Germline assignment: CDR1 SGHRS and CDR2 YFSETQ. The CDR3 spans 14 residues. CDR3 bases: TGCGCCAGCAGCTGGGGGACAGGGGAAAACGAGCAGTACTTC. This gives the protein CASSWGTGENEQYF.

This clone has just a few counts. The rearrangement uses TRBV4-1 and TRBJ2-3; D unresolved. The V and J ends lost 0 bases and 6 bases respectively, with 7 bases between them. The germline CDR1 and CDR2 sequences are MGHRA and YSYEKL. The CDR3 consists of 13 residues. CDR3 coding DNA: TGCGCCAGCAGCCAAGAGCCCAGGGATACGCAGTATTTT. This sequence encodes CASSQEPRDTQYF.

The rearrangement links TRBV19 to TRBJ2-2, with D possibly matching TRBD2 (6 bases). Deletions cut 3 bases from V and 7 bases from J, with 15 bases between. Germline CDR1 is LNHDA and CDR2 is SQIVND (reference sequence). The CDR3 runs to 15 residues. Written as DNA, the CDR3 is TGTGCCAGTAGTATTGATAGCCGCGGGGTCGGGGAGCTGTTTTTT. Translating gives CASSIDSRGVGELFF.

The table lists this clone with a count of one. The chain couples TRBV2 to TRBJ1-5; D is ambiguous. From germline, CDR1 is SNHLY and CDR2 FYNNEI. V was cut by 5 bases and J by 5 bases, with 10 bases left in between. The CDR3 covers 13 residues. This CDR3 reads CASSLAGYQPQHF. CDR3 bases: TGTGCCAGCAGTCTGGCAGGTTATCAGCCCCAGCATTTT. Variable domain in full (rest from reference TRBV2 and TRBJ1-5): EPEVTQTPSHQVTQMGQEVILRCVPISNHLYFYWYRQILGQKVEFLVSFYNNEISEKSEIFDDQFSVERPDGSNFTLKIRSTKLEDSAMYFCASSLAGYQPQHFGDGTRLSIL.

This clone occurred a few times. The chain uses TRBV25-1 and TRBJ2-1, with D possibly being TRBD2 (6 bases). Germline-derived CDR1 and CDR2 are MGHDK and SYGVNS. CDR3 length equals 13 residues. V was clipped by 6 bases and J by 6 bases, with 12 bases between them. CDR3 amino acids: CASSQTRGNEQFF. As DNA, the CDR3 is TGTGCCAGCAGCCAGACTAGGGGCAATGAGCAGTTCTTC.

The genes are TRBV4-2 and TRBJ1-2; no clear D. The CDR3 extends over 17 amino acids. From germline, CDR1 is LGHNA and CDR2 YNFKEQ. Deletions cut 3 bases from V and 1 base from J, with 18 bases between. CDR3 coding DNA: TGTGCCAGCAGCCACAACGCGGGGAGAGAGAATAACTATGGCTACACCTTC. Translated, it gives CASSHNAGRENNYGYTF.

The chain has TRBV15 and TRBJ2-7; D is possibly TRBD2 (5 bases). Germline CDR1 and CDR2: LNHNV and YYDKDF (reference sequence). Trimming stripped 0 bases from V and 1 base from J, with 10 bases between. The CDR3 spans 15 residues. The CDR3 is CATSRDGRVSYEQYF. DNA for the CDR3: TGTGCCACCAGCAGAGATGGGCGGGTTTCCTACGAGCAGTACTTC.

This clone was recorded only once. The chain links TRBV18 to TRBJ1-2; no clear D. Trimming removed 3 bases from V and 6 bases from J, with 14 bases in between. The germline V gene encodes CDR1 KGHSH and CDR2 LQKENI. This CDR3 has 14 amino acids. The chain's CDR3 is CASSPTVLPDGYTF. The DNA for the CDR3 is TGTGCCAGCTCACCCACAGTCTTGCCCGATGGCTACACCTTC.